These 13 T cell receptor beta chains came from one sample sequenced in a study of beta chain features in type 1 diabetes. What was sequenced were expressed TCRB transcripts, since all of the isolated RNA had been reverse transcribed. Sequenced by immunoSEQ multiplex PCR; TCRdb stores in-frame clones only, minus some. Of hundreds of thousands of clones listed, 30% are singletons. Input material: naive CD4+ T cells from blood. These receptors all stem from a man younger than 35 in good health.

In this sample, this clone turned up a few times. The chain joins TRBV18 to TRBJ2-3; D ambiguous. Germline V lookup: CDR1 KGHSH, CDR2 LQKENI. This CDR3 region has 13 residues. V lost 0 bases and J lost 5, with 6 bases in between. The CDR3 region has the DNA TGTGCCAGCTCACCACCGTCAGGAGATACGCAGTATTTT. Protein: CASSPPSGDTQYF.

This clone was picked up a small number of times. The chain recombines TRBV28 with TRBJ2-5; 11 nucleotides match TRBD2. Germline CDR1 MDHEN, CDR2 SYDVKM. The CDR3 loop spans 15 amino acids. V lost 3 bases, J lost 2 bases, and 2 bases stayed unmatched. DNA of the CDR3: TGTGCCAGCAGTTTGATAGCGGGAGGGCAAGAGACCCAGTACTTC. It codes for CASSLIAGGQETQYF.

This clone showed up just a few times. The chain employs TRBV7-9 and TRBJ1-5; D gene unclear. V shed 5 bases and J shed 4 bases, with 15 bases lying between them. Germline values: CDR1 SEHNR, CDR2 FQNEAQ (reference sequence). The CDR3 spans 15 residues. CDR3 sequence (DNA): TGTGCCAGCAGCGCCTCTGGGGTCACAAATCAGCCCCAGCATTTT. Protein sequence: CASSASGVTNQPQHF.

In its sample, this clone was seen a few times. Other DNA sequences in the sample encode the same CDR3. The genes are TRBV30 and TRBJ2-3; D possibly corresponds to TRBD1 (5 bases). CDR3 length: 13 residues. V lost 3 bases, J lost 0 bases, and 7 bases lay in between. Germline V gene lookup returns CDR1 GTSNPN and CDR2 SVGIG (reference sequence). The CDR3 nucleotides read TGTGCCTGGAGAGCAGGGAGCACAGATACGCAGTATTTT. Translating gives CAWRAGSTDTQYF.

Only a few counts were recorded for this clone. J is TRBJ2-1 and V is TRBV29-1, with TRBD2 identical over 11 bases. The CDR3 has 16 amino acids. Germline CDR1 is SQVTM and CDR2 is ANQGSEA. V gave up 8 bases and J gave up 5 bases; unmatched junction bases: 14. The CDR3, as DNA: TGCAGCCCGAGATTAGCGGGAGGGCCTGGCAACAATGAGCAGTTCTTC. Its translation is CSPRLAGGPGNNEQFF.

This clone was seen a few times. The V gene is TRBV4-3, the J gene TRBJ2-1, with D perhaps matching TRBD1 or TRBD2 (5 bases each). The CDR3 consists of 14 residues. V was shortened by 0 bases and J by 6 bases, with 9 bases between the two germline ends. Germline lookup yields CDR1 LGHNA and CDR2 YSLEER. CDR3 in amino acids: CASSQELRGNEQFF. CDR3 sequence (DNA): TGCGCCAGCAGCCAAGAGTTGAGGGGCAATGAGCAGTTCTTC.

This clone appeared a few times. Other DNA sequences in the sample encode the same CDR3. The V and J genes are TRBV5-1 and TRBJ2-5; no reliable D call. With 0 bases removed from V and 4 bases from J, the gap between germline ends came to 4 bases. The CDR3 extends over 12 amino acids. Germline V gene data show CDR1 as SGHRS and CDR2 as YFSETQ. The DNA for the CDR3 is TGCGCCAGCAGCTTGGGGCGAGAGACCCAGTACTTC. Translating gives CASSLGRETQYF.

V and J are TRBV27 and TRBJ2-1, with D hard to call. V lost 6 bases, J lost 9 bases, and 12 bases lay in between. Germline V gene lookup returns CDR1 MNHEY and CDR2 SMNVEV (reference sequence). CDR3 length equals 12 residues. The CDR3 nucleotides are TGTGCCAGCAGCAAAAGCTGGGGTGAGCAGTTCTTC. It yields the protein CASSKSWGEQFF.

This chain uses TRBV7-2 with TRBJ1-5; perhaps TRBD1 as D (5 bases). Germline CDR1 reads SGHTA; CDR2 reads FQGNSA. Trimming shortened V by 5 bases and J by 3 bases, and 14 bases separated the two germline ends. CDR3 size: 15 residues. CDR3 DNA sequence: TGTGCCAGCAGCGCCCACAGGACGTCCAATCAGCCCCAGCATTTT. Amino acid sequence: CASSAHRTSNQPQHF.

This clone was observed a few times. This rearrangement joins TRBV7-2 to TRBJ1-1; no clear D gene. V shed 4 bases and J shed 1 base, with 13 bases lying between them. The CDR3 sequence is 15 residues long. Germline assignment: CDR1 SGHTA and CDR2 FQGNSA. The CDR3 sequence is CASSWTPTGNTEAFF. DNA of the CDR3: TGTGCCAGCAGCTGGACGCCGACTGGGAACACTGAAGCTTTCTTT.

The sample holds a few counts of this clone. V is TRBV28 and J is TRBJ2-5, with 7 nucleotides matching TRBD1. Germline trimming cut 4 bases from V and 5 bases from J; bases unmatched to any gene: 4. Germline V gene sequence: CDR1 MDHEN, CDR2 SYDVKM. The CDR3 runs to 13 residues. CDR3 DNA sequence: TGTGCCAGCAGTTCGGGACAGACGGAGACCCAGTACTTC. Translation: CASSSGQTETQYF.

This clone was observed a few times. The chain carries TRBV29-1 and TRBJ1-4; D gene uncertain. The CDR3 has 13 residues. Trimming shortened V by 7 bases and J by 6 bases, and 15 bases separated the two germline ends. Germline V gene sequence: CDR1 SQVTM, CDR2 ANQGSEA. DNA of the CDR3: TGCAGCGCCGTTGCGGTCACAGATGAAAAACTGTTTTTT. Its translation is CSAVAVTDEKLFF.

In this sample, this clone turned up a few times. The chain uses TRBV7-9 and TRBJ2-1, with 9 bases matching TRBD1. The germline CDR1 and CDR2 sequences are SEHNR and FQNEAQ (reference sequence). Unmatched junction bases numbered 5, after V lost 2 bases and J lost 3 bases. This CDR3 spans 16 amino acids. The CDR3 nucleotides read TGTGCCAGCAGCTTAACGGACAGGGGTGGCTACAATGAGCAGTTCTTC. Residues: CASSLTDRGGYNEQFF.